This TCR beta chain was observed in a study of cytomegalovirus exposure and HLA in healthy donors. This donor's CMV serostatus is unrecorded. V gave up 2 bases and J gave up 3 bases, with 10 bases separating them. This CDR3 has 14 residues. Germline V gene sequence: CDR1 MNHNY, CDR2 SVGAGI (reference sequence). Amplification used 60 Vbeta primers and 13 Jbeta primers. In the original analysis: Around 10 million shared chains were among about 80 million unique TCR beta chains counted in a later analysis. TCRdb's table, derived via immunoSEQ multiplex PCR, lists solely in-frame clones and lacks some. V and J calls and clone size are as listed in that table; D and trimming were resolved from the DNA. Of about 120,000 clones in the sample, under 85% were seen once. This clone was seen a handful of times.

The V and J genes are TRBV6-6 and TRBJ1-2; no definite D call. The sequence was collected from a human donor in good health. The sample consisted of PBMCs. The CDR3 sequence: CASSYVRDYYGYTF. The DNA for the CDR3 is TGTGCCAGCAGTTACGTCAGAGACTACTATGGCTACACCTTC.